This T cell receptor (beta chain) was profiled in a study of CD8 T cells in ankylosing spondylitis (dated by TCRdb to 2015 to 2018). Regarding the research as a whole: The study profiled T cell receptor beta repertoires in healthy donors and ankylosing spondylitis patients to find disease-linked TCR variants. The full study cohort was made up of about 25 ankylosing spondylitis patients and around 100 healthy donors. Peripheral blood samples were taken, and synovial fluid was additionally collected from ankylosing spondylitis patients.

Reads for this sample came from an Illumina HiSeq 2500. Quantitative 5'-RACE with molecular barcodes was the method used to prepare the TCR beta libraries. The authors' analysis ran thus. Disease-linked TCR variants were identified with a new computational method built on a probabilistic model of VDJ rearrangement. TCRdb handled the public reads itself, with Q25 trimming in fastp and clone calling in MiXCR, and kept productive beta chains. Rows matching on CDR3 protein sequence are summarized as one entry with the most common DNA and genes. These V and J calls rely on TCRdb rather than the paper's analysis. The sample table contains around 150,000 distinct CDR3 sequences; only one count was recorded for more than 40% of them. The leading ten clones occupy nearly 15% of the sample. Synovial fluid samples and blood samples obtained from the same ankylosing spondylitis patients were matched. The CDR3 measures 16 amino acids from cysteine to phenylalanine. Of the read, only the CDR3 DNA is kept; its 48 bases are in frame from base 1. The V end loses 4 bases and the J end loses 4 bases, and a stretch of 19 bases separates them. Via the germline V gene (reference sequence), CDR1 is SEHNR and CDR2 FQNEAQ.

This clonotype was counted only a few times. It lacks a known antigen. No much larger clone exists at a distance of one base, and base qualities are not known. General study outcomes and caveats: The disease-linked clones were reported to be significantly enriched in matched synovial fluid samples from ankylosing spondylitis patients. In peripheral blood, the disease-linked clones were found at relatively low frequencies and had a CD8+ phenotype. Blood from ankylosing spondylitis patients appeared to be characterized by a TCR beta motif made up of under ten highly homologous amino acid variants. Some motif variants had previously been reported in the synovial fluid and blood of reactive arthritis patients, which suggests shared mechanisms of disease initiation.

The TCR was taken from a male donor with ankylosing spondylitis. The rearrangement combines TRBV7-9 with TRBJ1-2; TRBD1 is possibly the D segment (6 matching bases). The sequencing input was synovial fluid, either unsorted or a sorted T cell fraction (not recorded which). The CDR3 corresponds to CASSSQRWTAPYGYTF. The DNA sequence is given as TGTGCCAGCAGCTCACAACGTTGGACAGCCCCCTATGGCTACACCTTC.